This TCR beta chain was identified during a study of blood T cell repertoires in COVID-19. The table came from immunoSEQ multiplex PCR; TCRdb's copy has only in-frame clones and leaves some out. Among 100,000 to 150,000 clones listed, around 81% were seen once. Germline lookup yields CDR1 LGHNT and CDR2 FRNRAP. The CDR3 runs 16 residues. J lost 3 bases, V lost 6 bases, and 11 bases had no gene match. This clone was detected a few times. The receptor comes from a man in his thirties or forties with COVID-19, enrolled during active disease. This chain uses TRBV12-5 with TRBJ1-5, with 7 bases that match TRBD1. The source material was peripheral blood. The CDR3 sequence is CASGDQGEGPNQPQHF. The CDR3 region has the DNA TGTGCTAGTGGCGATCAGGGGGAAGGCCCCAATCAGCCCCAGCATTTT.